This TCR beta chain was identified in a study of identical twins. Broader study findings: Among beta out-of-frame sequences, excess sharing between twins appeared weaker.

To note about this clonotype: Its antigen is undetermined.

Template switching (which added a universal primer site) was used, and cDNA carried unique molecular identifiers. TCRdb used MiXCR to reprocess the 5' RACE reads, holding one entry per CDR3 protein. The data show hundreds of thousands of distinct CDR3 sequences, with over 5% seen just once and about 2% held by the top ten. This CDR3 comprises 14 residues. V shed 10 bases, J shed 7 bases, and the junction held 9 bases outside the gene matches. Germline loops: CDR1 LNHDA, CDR2 SQIVND (reference sequence). The TCR originated in a man aged 18 to 30 in good health. Sequencing input: naive T cells sorted from blood. The V call is TRBV19, the J call TRBJ2-1; 11 nucleotides align to TRBD1. Here the CDR3 reads CATLSGQGDNEQFF. DNA of the CDR3: TGTGCCACTTTGTCGGGACAGGGGGATAATGAGCAGTTCTTC. Full variable domain (outside the CDR3, taken from reference TRBV19 and TRBJ2-1): DGGITQSPKYLFRKEGQNVTLSCEQNLNHDAMYWYRQDPGQGLRLIYYSQIVNDFQKGDIAEGYSVSREKKESFPLTVTSAQKNPTAFYLCATLSGQGDNEQFFGPGTRLTVL.